These T cell receptor beta chains were read from a single sample in a study of T cell changes during pregnancy in multiple sclerosis. Sequencing used immunoSEQ multiplex PCR; TCRdb keeps in-frame clones, though not all of them. This sample yields approximately 45,000 clones, of which roughly 89% are seen a single time; 0.67% belongs to the top ten. Here the sequenced sample was CD4+ T cells from peripheral blood mononuclear cells, taken in the first trimester of pregnancy. These receptors were taken from a female donor with multiple sclerosis, enrolled in a pregnancy study. CDR3s include the opening cysteine and the closing phenylalanine or tryptophan. D genes are given only for firm matches. Only some rows state a clone size, as once, few, many or a class for expanded clones.

-,TRBJ2-1,-,TRBV28,TGTGCCAGCAGTTTGGCCGGGGAGCAGTTCTTC,CASSLAGEQFF
-,TRBJ2-5,-,TRBV7-6,TGTGCCAGCAGCTATTCAGGGGGGCTCCGGGAGACCCAGTACTTC,CASSYSGGLRETQYF
-,TRBJ2-5,TRBD1,TRBV6-6,TGTGCCAGCAGTCCGGGACAGCTCCGGGAGACCCAGTACTTC,CASSPGQLRETQYF
medium-sized,TRBJ2-7,TRBD2,TRBV4-1,TGCGCCAGCAGCTTGAAGACTAGCGGGTCCTACGAGCAGTACTTC,CASSLKTSGSYEQYF
-,TRBJ1-2,TRBD1,TRBV28,TGTGCCAGCGAAAATCACAACGGACAGGGGAGCTACACCTTC,CASENHNGQGSYTF
-,TRBJ1-2,TRBD1,TRBV6-1,TGTGCCAGCACTACCTCTACAGGGGGCTATCGTGGCTACACCTTC,CASTTSTGGYRGYTF
-,TRBJ2-5,TRBD1,TRBV5-4,TGTGCCAGCAGCCTAACAGGGGGTGGTTCAGAGACCCAGTACTTC,CASSLTGGGSETQYF
-,TRBJ2-7,-,TRBV7-2,TGTGCCAGCAGCTTGGACTTCTACGAGCAGTACTTC,CASSLDFYEQYF
-,TRBJ2-1,-,TRBV10-3,TGTGCCATCAGTGAGTCTCCCGAAGGTAGCCCTCATGTCTTC,CAISESPEGSPHVF
-,TRBJ2-7,TRBD1,TRBV6-5,TGTGCCAGCAGTTACTCGTTTGGGACAGGCTACGAGCAGTACTTC,CASSYSFGTGYEQYF
-,TRBJ1-1,-,TRBV4-3,TGCGCCAGCAGCCGAGGGCATTTGGGCACTGAAGCTTTCTTT,CASSRGHLGTEAFF
-,TRBJ2-5,-,TRBV18,TGTGCCAGCTCTCCAAGTCGAGGACAAGAGACCCAGTACTTC,CASSPSRGQETQYF
-,TRBJ2-5,TRBD1,TRBV19,TGTGCCAGTTCTGACAGGGATACCCAAGAGACCCAGTACTTC,CASSDRDTQETQYF
-,TRBJ2-7,-,TRBV6-1,TGTGCCAGCACCCTGGGTGGGGCGGTTTTCTACGAGCAGTACTTC,CASTLGGAVFYEQYF
-,TRBJ1-1,TRBD1,TRBV5-4,TGTGCCAGCAGCCTCTGGACAGGGTCCACGTCGGGGAACACTGAAGCTTTCTTT,CASSLWTGSTSGNTEAFF
-,TRBJ2-5,TRBD2,TRBV7-6,TGTGCCAGCAGCTTAGTCCTAGCGGGAGAGACCCAGTACTTC,CASSLVLAGETQYF
-,TRBJ2-1,-,TRBV2,TGTGCCAGCAATCTCGGGACACCTTACAATGAGCAGTTCTTC,CASNLGTPYNEQFF
-,TRBJ2-2,TRBD2,TRBV27,TGTGCCAGCAGTTTATTTGACGGGAGGGCCCCTTCACGCGGGGAGCTGTTTTTT,CASSLFDGRAPSRGELFF
-,TRBJ2-5,-,TRBV28,TGTGCCAGCAGTCCCCAGCGGCAAGAGACCCAGTACTTC,CASSPQRQETQYF
-,TRBJ2-7,TRBD1,TRBV2,TGTGCCAGCAAAATAGGGACAGGGGCCTACGAGCAGTACTTC,CASKIGTGAYEQYF
-,TRBJ1-6,TRBD1,TRBV28,TGTGCCAGCAGTTCCGCAATGGGACAGGGGAACTCACCCCTCCACTTT,CASSSAMGQGNSPLHF
-,TRBJ2-2,TRBD2,TRBV7-2,TGTGCCAGCAGCAGAGTCGGGACTAGCGGGAGGGCCTCCGGGGAGCTGTTTTTT,CASSRVGTSGRASGELFF
-,TRBJ2-3,-,TRBV6-5,TGTGCCAGCAGTGCGAGGGTGGGTGCAGATACGCAGTATTTT,CASSARVGADTQYF
once,TRBJ2-3,TRBD1,TRBV6-1,TGTGCCAGCAGTGAACGGGTGACAGGGGGCACAGATACGCAGTATTTT,CASSERVTGGTDTQYF
-,TRBJ2-7,-,TRBV30,TGTGCCTGGGAGAGGGACTACGAGCAGTACTTC,CAWERDYEQYF
-,TRBJ2-7,-,TRBV5-1,TGCGCCAGCAGCCGCCCGGGGAACGAGCAGTACTTC,CASSRPGNEQYF
-,TRBJ1-5,-,TRBV5-6,TGTGCCAGCAGCTTGTTTGGCGGGGGGCGGAGCAATCAGCCCCAGCATTTT,CASSLFGGGRSNQPQHF
-,TRBJ2-1,TRBD2,TRBV5-1,TGCGCCAGCAGCTTGGGGCCTAGCGGGAGGGATTCCAATGAGCAGTTCTTC,CASSLGPSGRDSNEQFF
-,TRBJ2-4,-,TRBV5-6,TGTGCCAGCCGAGCTTGGTTACAGGGAGTAAACATTCAGTACTTC,CASRAWLQGVNIQYF